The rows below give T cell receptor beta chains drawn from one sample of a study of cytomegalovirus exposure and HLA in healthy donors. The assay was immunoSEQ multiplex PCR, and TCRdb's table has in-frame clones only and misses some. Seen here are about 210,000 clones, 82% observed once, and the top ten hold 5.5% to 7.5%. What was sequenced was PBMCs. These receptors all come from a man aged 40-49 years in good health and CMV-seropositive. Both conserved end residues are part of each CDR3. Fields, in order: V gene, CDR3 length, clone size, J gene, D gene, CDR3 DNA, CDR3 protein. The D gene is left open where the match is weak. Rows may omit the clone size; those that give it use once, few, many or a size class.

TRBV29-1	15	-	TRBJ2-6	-	TGCAGCGCCCGGGACACTTACTCTGGGGCCAACGTCCTGACTTTC	CSARDTYSGANVLTF
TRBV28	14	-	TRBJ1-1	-	TGTGCCAGCAGCGGGGAACTTATGAACACTGAAGCTTTCTTT	CASSGELMNTEAFF
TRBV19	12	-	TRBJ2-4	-	TGTGCCAGTAGTACCTATTCAAACATTCAGTACTTC	CASSTYSNIQYF
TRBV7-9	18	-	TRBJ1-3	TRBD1	TGTGCCAGCAGCTCGCTACAGGGGGCGCTTGGATCTGGAAACACCATATATTTT	CASSSLQGALGSGNTIYF
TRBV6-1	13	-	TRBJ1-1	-	TGTGCCAGCAGCCGCGACAGGCTCACTGAAGCTTTCTTT	CASSRDRLTEAFF
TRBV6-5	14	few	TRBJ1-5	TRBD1	TGTGCCAGCAGCAACGGGGACAGGGACCAGCCCCAGCATTTT	CASSNGDRDQPQHF
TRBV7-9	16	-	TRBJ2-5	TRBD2	TGTGCCAGCCGAGCCCGGCTAGCGGGGTCCCAAGAGACCCAGTACTTC	CASRARLAGSQETQYF
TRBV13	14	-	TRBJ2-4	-	TGTGCCAGCACCTCCGGCCAGGCCCTAAACATTCAGTACTTC	CASTSGQALNIQYF
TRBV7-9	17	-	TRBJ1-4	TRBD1	TGTGCCAGCAGCAGTACGGGACAGGGGGTTTCAAATGAAAAACTGTTTTTT	CASSSTGQGVSNEKLFF
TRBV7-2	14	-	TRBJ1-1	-	TGTGCCAGCAGGCCTCCGACAAGTCTGGCGGAAGCTTTCTTT	CASRPPTSLAEAFF
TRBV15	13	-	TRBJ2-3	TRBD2	TGTGCCACCAGCGGCGGGAGTGGTAATACGCAGTATTTT	CATSGGSGNTQYF